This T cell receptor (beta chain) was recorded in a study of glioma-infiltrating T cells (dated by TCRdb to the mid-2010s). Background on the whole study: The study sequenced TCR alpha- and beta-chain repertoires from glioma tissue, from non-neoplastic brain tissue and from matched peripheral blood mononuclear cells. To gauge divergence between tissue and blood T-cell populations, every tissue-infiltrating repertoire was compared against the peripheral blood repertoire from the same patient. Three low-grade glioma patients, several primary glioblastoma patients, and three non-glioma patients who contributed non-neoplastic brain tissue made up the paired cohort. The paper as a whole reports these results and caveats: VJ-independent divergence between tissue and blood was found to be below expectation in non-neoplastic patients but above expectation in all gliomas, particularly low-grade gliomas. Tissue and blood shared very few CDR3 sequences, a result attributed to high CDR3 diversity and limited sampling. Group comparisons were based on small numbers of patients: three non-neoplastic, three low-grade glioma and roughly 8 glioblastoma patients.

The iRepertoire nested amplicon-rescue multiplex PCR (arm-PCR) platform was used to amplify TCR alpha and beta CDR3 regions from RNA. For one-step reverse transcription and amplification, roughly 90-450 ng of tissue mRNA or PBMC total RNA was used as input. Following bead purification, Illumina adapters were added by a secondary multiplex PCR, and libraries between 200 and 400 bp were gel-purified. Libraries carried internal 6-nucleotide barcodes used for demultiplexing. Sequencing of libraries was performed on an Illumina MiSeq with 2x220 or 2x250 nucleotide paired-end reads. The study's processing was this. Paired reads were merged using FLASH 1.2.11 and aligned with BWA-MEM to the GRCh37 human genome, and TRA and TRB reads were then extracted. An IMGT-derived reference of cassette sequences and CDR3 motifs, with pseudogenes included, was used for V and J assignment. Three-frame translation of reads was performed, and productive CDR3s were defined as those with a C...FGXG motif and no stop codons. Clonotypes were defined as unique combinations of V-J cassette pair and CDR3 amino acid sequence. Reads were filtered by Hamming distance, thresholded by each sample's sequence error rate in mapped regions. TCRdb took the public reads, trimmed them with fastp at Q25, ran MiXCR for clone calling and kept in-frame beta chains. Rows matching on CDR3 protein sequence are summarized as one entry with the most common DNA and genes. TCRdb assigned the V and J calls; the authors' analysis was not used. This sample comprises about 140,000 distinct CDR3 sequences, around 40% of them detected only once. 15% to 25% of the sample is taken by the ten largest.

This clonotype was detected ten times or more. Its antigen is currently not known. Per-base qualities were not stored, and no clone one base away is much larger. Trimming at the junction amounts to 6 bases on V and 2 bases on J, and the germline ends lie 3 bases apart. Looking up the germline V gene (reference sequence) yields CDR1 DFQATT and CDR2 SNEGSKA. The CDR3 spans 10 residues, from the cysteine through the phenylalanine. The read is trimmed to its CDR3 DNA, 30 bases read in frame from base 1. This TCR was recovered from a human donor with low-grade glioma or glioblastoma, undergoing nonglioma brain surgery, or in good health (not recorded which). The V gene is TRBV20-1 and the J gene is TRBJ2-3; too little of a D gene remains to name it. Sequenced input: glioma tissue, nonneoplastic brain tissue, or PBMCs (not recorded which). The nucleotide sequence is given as TGCAGTGCGAACACAGATACGCAGTATTTT. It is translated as CSANTDTQYF.